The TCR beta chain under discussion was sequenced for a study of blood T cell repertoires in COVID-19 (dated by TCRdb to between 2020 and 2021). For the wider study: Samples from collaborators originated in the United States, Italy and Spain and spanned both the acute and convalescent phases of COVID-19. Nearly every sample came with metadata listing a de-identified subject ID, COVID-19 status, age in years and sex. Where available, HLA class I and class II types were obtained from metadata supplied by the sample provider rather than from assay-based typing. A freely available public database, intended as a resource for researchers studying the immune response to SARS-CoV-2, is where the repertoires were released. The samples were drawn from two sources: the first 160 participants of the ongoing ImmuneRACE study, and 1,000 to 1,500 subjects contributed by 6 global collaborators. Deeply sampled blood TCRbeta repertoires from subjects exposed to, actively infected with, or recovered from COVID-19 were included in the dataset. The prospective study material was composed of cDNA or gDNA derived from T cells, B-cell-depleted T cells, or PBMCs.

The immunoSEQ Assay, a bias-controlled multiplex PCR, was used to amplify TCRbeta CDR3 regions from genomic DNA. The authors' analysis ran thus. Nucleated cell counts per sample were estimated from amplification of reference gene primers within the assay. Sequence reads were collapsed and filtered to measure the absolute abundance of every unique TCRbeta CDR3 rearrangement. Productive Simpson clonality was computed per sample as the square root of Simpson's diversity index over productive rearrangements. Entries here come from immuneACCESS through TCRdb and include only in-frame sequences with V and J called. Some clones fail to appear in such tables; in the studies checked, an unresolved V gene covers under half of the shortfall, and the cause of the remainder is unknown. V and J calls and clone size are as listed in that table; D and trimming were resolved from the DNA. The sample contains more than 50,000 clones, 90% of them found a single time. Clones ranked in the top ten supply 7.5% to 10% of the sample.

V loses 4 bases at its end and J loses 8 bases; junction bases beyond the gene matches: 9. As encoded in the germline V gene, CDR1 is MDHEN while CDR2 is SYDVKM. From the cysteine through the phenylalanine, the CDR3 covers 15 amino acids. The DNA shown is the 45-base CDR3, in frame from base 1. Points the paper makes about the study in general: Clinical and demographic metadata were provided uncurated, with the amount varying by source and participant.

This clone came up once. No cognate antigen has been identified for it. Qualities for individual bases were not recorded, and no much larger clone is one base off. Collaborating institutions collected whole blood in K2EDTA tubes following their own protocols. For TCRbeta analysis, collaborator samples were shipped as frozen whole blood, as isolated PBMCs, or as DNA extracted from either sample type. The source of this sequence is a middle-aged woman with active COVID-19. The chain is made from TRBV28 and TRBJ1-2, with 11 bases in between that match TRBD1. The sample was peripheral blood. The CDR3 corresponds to CASSWTGQGVEGYTF. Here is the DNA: TGTGCCAGCAGTTGGACGGGACAGGGGGTCGAGGGCTACACCTTC.